This T cell receptor (beta chain) stems from a study of blood T cell repertoires in COVID-19. Study-wide context: Spain, Italy and the United States supplied samples that represented acute and convalescent COVID-19.

Original analysis: Reference gene primer amplification yielded estimated nucleated cell counts. Produced via immunoSEQ multiplex PCR; TCRdb's table is partial and in-frame only. That table gives V, J and clone size, and the DNA gave D and trimming. This repertoire shows fewer than 200,000 clones, approximately 87% found once; its top ten account for around 12%. Patients of the Seattle cohort, enrolled during active infection, were followed longitudinally. CDR3 size: 13 residues. V lost 3 bases to trimming and J lost 0 bases, with 7 bases between them. Looked up from germline, CDR1 is SGHRS and CDR2 is YFSETQ.

This receptor was obtained from a woman in her seventies with COVID-19, enrolled during active disease. The sample was peripheral blood. The chain employs TRBV5-1 and TRBJ2-7, with D perhaps matching TRBD1 (5 bases). CDR3 in amino acids: CASSSDNSYEQYF. The CDR3 region has the DNA TGCGCCAGCAGCTCGGACAACTCCTACGAGCAGTACTTC.